The 16 T cell receptor beta chains presented below share a single source sample, sequenced in a study of blood T cell repertoires in COVID-19. Libraries were prepared by immunoSEQ multiplex PCR; TCRdb keeps only in-frame clonotypes and omits some of them. Among roughly 180,000 clones listed, roughly 79% were seen once. Sequencing used peripheral blood. Every receptor here comes from a woman aged 40 to 49 with COVID-19, enrolled during active disease.

This chain connects TRBV27 to TRBJ1-6; a weak D match, TRBD1 (6 bases). The V and J ends lost 6 bases and 5 bases respectively, with 11 bases between them. Per the germline V gene, CDR1 is MNHEY and CDR2 is SMNVEV (reference sequence). The CDR3 runs to 14 residues. The CDR3 loop is CASRPGQDNSPLHF. The CDR3, as DNA: TGTGCCAGCAGACCGGGACAAGATAATTCACCCCTCCACTTT.

The CDR3 DNA follows: TGTGCCAGCAGCTTAATAAGCGGGAGTGGGAATGAGCAGTTCTTC. The encoded protein is CASSLISGSGNEQFF. V and J are TRBV7-9 and TRBJ2-1; 8 bases match TRBD2. Trimming removed 2 bases from V and 7 bases from J; junction bases left unmatched: 7. The CDR3 runs to 15 residues. The germline V gene encodes CDR1 SEHNR and CDR2 FQNEAQ (reference sequence).

The chain combines TRBV7-9 with TRBJ1-5; 9 bases are a match to TRBD1. The CDR3 extends over 14 amino acids. CDR1 and CDR2 from the germline V gene are SEHNR and FQNEAQ (reference sequence). The junction had 4 bases not matched to a gene; V was cut back by 6 bases and J by 4 bases. CDR3: CASSFGTGNQPQHF. CDR3 sequence (DNA): TGTGCCAGCAGTTTTGGGACAGGGAATCAGCCCCAGCATTTT.

A remark on this clone: Other nucleotide sequences from this sample produce the same CDR3. This chain links TRBV9 with TRBJ2-3, with 8 bases fitting TRBD2. The V segment lost 2 bases and the J segment 5 bases; nucleotides outside the gene matches: 4. The germline V gene has CDR1 SGDLS and CDR2 YYNGEE. The CDR3 has 14 residues. This chain's CDR3 is CASSVSGVLDTQYF. CDR3 coding DNA: TGTGCCAGCAGCGTTAGCGGGGTCCTAGATACGCAGTATTTT. Full variable domain (remainder filled in from reference TRBV9 and TRBJ2-3): DSGVTQTPKHLITATGQRVTLRCSPRSGDLSVYWYQQSLDQGLQFLIQYYNGEERAKGNILERFSAQQFPDLHSELNLSSLELGDSALYFCASSVSGVLDTQYFGPGTRLTVL.

The rearrangement uses TRBV7-8 and TRBJ2-5; possible D gene TRBD2, 5 bases. Germline assignment: CDR1 SGHVS and CDR2 FQNEAQ. This CDR3 has 19 amino acids. The germline V and J ends were trimmed by 5 bases and 1 base, with 26 bases remaining between them. This CDR3 is CASSPITSGGRVVQETQYF. The CDR3 bases are TGTGCCAGCAGCCCCATTACGTCTGGAGGACGGGTTGTCCAAGAGACCCAGTACTTC.

The V call is TRBV3-1 (or the pseudogene TRBV3-2), the J call TRBJ2-3, with TRBD2 as a possible D gene (5 bases). The CDR3 covers 16 residues. V lost 4 bases to trimming and J lost 0 bases, with 14 bases between them. Germline V gene sequence: CDR1 LGHDT, CDR2 YNNKEL (reference sequence). The CDR3 coding sequence is TGTGCCAGCAGCCTCGGGAAGCGGCGTAGCACAGATACGCAGTATTTT. Residues: CASSLGKRRSTDTQYF.

This clone showed up many times. This sample includes further DNA sequences coding for the same CDR3. The chain recombines TRBV20-1 with TRBJ2-3; no firm D call. The CDR3 length is 10 residues. V was pared by 7 bases and J by 2 bases, with 4 bases between. Germline V lookup: CDR1 DFQATT, CDR2 SNEGSKA (reference sequence). The CDR3 DNA sequence: TGCAGTGTTTACACAGATACGCAGTATTTT. Residues: CSVYTDTQYF.

A remark on this clone: A far larger clone is off by one base, so a read error is likely. This chain uses TRBV7-6 with TRBJ2-7, with 7 nucleotides matching TRBD2. CDR1 is SGHVS, CDR2 FNYEAQ, per germline. The CDR3 totals 12 residues. Trimming removed 1 base from V and 6 bases from J; junction bases left unmatched: 0. CDR3 DNA sequence: TGTGCCAGCAGCTTAGGGGGGGGCGAGCAGTACTTC. Amino acids: CASSLGGGEQYF.

The rearrangement links TRBV4-1 to TRBJ2-5; 10 bases match TRBD1. The J segment lost 3 bases and the V segment lost 1 base, leaving 8 bases of the junction unmatched. The CDR3 is made up of 17 amino acids. Germline loops: CDR1 MGHRA, CDR2 YSYEKL. The CDR3 protein is CASSQAWGQGFKETQYF. CDR3 in DNA: TGCGCCAGCAGCCAAGCTTGGGGACAGGGGTTTAAAGAGACCCAGTACTTC.

The CDR3: CASSPPGQGDTEAFF. CDR3 coding DNA: TGTGCCAGCTCACCCCCGGGACAGGGGGACACTGAAGCTTTCTTT. The rearrangement links TRBV18 to TRBJ1-1; 11 nucleotides agree with TRBD1. The CDR3 has 15 residues. CDR1 is KGHSH and CDR2 is LQKENI in the germline V gene. J gave up 3 bases and V 3 bases, and 3 bases lay outside the gene matches.

V and J are TRBV2 and TRBJ2-5, with a tentative D call TRBD2 (6 bases). Germline V lookup: CDR1 SNHLY, CDR2 FYNNEI. Trimming shortened V by 7 bases and J by 9 bases, and 21 bases separated the two germline ends. There are 14 residues in the CDR3. CDR3 residues: CASKDGLGGESQYF. For the CDR3, the DNA is TGTGCCAGCAAAGATGGCCTGGGCGGGGAGTCCCAGTACTTC.

The rearrangement links TRBV5-4 to TRBJ2-1; weak D call: TRBD2 (6 bases). Germline CDR1 is SGHNT and CDR2 is YYREEE (reference sequence). The CDR3 totals 15 residues. The V gene lost 7 bases and the J gene lost 5 bases, with 19 bases spanning the gap. The CDR3 sequence is CASAAGEARNNEQFF. The CDR3 DNA reads as TGTGCCAGCGCAGCCGGGGAGGCGAGGAACAATGAGCAGTTCTTC. Full variable domain (outside the CDR3, taken from reference TRBV5-4 and TRBJ2-1): ETGVTQSPTHLIKTRGQQVTLRCSSQSGHNTVSWYQQALGQGPQFIFQYYREEENGRGNFPPRFSGLQFPNYSSELNVNALELDDSALYLCASAAGEARNNEQFFGPGTRLTVL.

There are a few counts of this clone. The J gene is TRBJ1-5, the V gene TRBV2; D is possibly TRBD1 (6 bases). In germline, CDR1 is SNHLY, CDR2 FYNNEI. With 3 bases removed from V and 10 bases from J, the gap between germline ends came to 16 bases. The CDR3 loop spans 14 amino acids. CDR3 in DNA: TGTGCCAGCAGTGACGGACAGACGTTCGTTCCCCAGCATTTT. Its protein is CASSDGQTFVPQHF.

The CDR3 nucleotides read TGTGCCAGCAGTGACTCAGGGGTACTTTATGGCTACACCTTC. Residues: CASSDSGVLYGYTF. The V and J genes are TRBV25-1 and TRBJ1-2, with D perhaps TRBD1 (6 bases). This CDR3 spans 14 amino acids. V dropped 3 bases and J dropped 5 bases, with 13 bases sitting between them. Germline values: CDR1 MGHDK, CDR2 SYGVNS.

This sequence joins TRBV6-5 and TRBJ1-1; TRBD1 is a possible D gene (6 bases). The CDR3 length is 14 residues. Trimming stripped 4 bases from V and 4 bases from J, with 13 bases between. Germline assignment: CDR1 MNHEY and CDR2 SVGAGI. The CDR3 loop is CASSSSDRVTEAFF. In DNA form, the CDR3 reads TGTGCCAGCAGTTCATCGGACAGAGTCACTGAAGCTTTCTTT.

The chain uses TRBV9 and TRBJ1-2; 8 nucleotides align to TRBD1. Germline V CDR1 and CDR2: SGDLS, YYNGEE. Trimming took 2 bases from V and 3 from J; bases not matched to a gene: 0. The CDR3 sequence is 13 residues long. DNA for the CDR3: TGTGCCAGCAGCGTGGACAGGGACTATGGCTACACCTTC. Amino acid sequence: CASSVDRDYGYTF. Based on the CDR3 plus reference TRBV9 and TRBJ1-2, the full variable domain is DSGVTQTPKHLITATGQRVTLRCSPRSGDLSVYWYQQSLDQGLQFLIQYYNGEERAKGNILERFSAQQFPDLHSELNLSSLELGDSALYFCASSVDRDYGYTFGSGTRLTVV.